This TCR beta chain was observed in a study of OX40 agonist ivuxolimab in advanced cancers. Study details: Patients were dosed with the agonistic anti-OX40 (CD134) antibody ivuxolimab. Partial response was recorded in three patients: one hepatocellular carcinoma and two cutaneous melanoma cases. Patients undergoing dose escalation presented with hepatocellular carcinoma, melanoma, renal cell or head and neck cancer. Study results and limitations: Some nonresponders additionally presented with little normalized T-cell clonal expansion.

The CDR3 is 15 residues long. Germline lookup yields CDR1 MNHEY and CDR2 SMNVEV (reference sequence). Trimming pared 2 bases from V and 1 base from J, leaving 9 bases between. Regarding this clone: Its cognate antigen is unknown.

Data came from immunoSEQ multiplex PCR; TCRdb stores just in-frame clones and leaves some out. The table includes approximately 77,000 clones, 85% detected once. The receptor comes from an adult with an advanced solid tumor such as melanoma, head and neck, liver or kidney cancer. The chain has TRBV27 and TRBJ1-5, with D perhaps TRBD1 (5 bases). The starting material was CD4+ or CD8+ T cells sorted from blood, obtained in a trial of the OX40 agonist ivuxolimab. As DNA, the CDR3 is TGTGCCAGCAGTTTACAGGGTCTGAGCAATCAGCCCCAGCATTTT. Amino acids: CASSLQGLSNQPQHF.